This T cell receptor (beta chain) originates from a study of beta chain features in type 1 diabetes. Expressed TCRB transcripts were sequenced after all isolated RNA was converted to cDNA. Naive, central memory and regulatory T cell samples averaged about 3.3 million immunoSEQ reads each. Sequencing was performed with immunoSEQ multiplex PCR; in TCRdb, only in-frame clones are kept and a portion is missing. The sample has about 360,000 clones, around 12% seen once; the top ten hold 0.015% to 0.02%. Details on this clone: The antigen is unknown.

Overall study results and limits: There was a moderate but significant shortening of TCRB CDR3s in all four CD4+ subsets of Type 1 diabetes patients. Fewer junction insertions and more nucleotide deletions appeared in type 1 diabetes patients.

The CDR3 consists of 12 residues. The V end was cut by 0 bases, the J end by 7 bases, with 9 bases between. CDR1 is GTSNPN and CDR2 is SVGIG in the germline V gene (reference sequence). This sequence originates from a man aged 18 to 29 in good health. The source material was naive CD4+ T cells from blood. The gene calls are TRBV30 and TRBJ1-2; no reliable D call. The CDR3: CAWSVSVFGYTF. The CDR3 nucleotides read TGTGCCTGGAGTGTATCGGTGTTTGGCTACACCTTC.